At least ten counts were recorded for the clone carrying this T cell receptor beta chain. Antigen specificity is unknown. This sample was taken from a study of CD8 T cells in ankylosing spondylitis. Study-wide results and limits: Within matched ankylosing spondylitis synovial fluid, disease-linked clones were reportedly significantly enriched. Clones linked to the disease showed a CD8+ phenotype. They occurred at relatively low frequencies in peripheral blood. There was a TCR beta motif, made of several highly homologous variants, that appeared characteristic of ankylosing spondylitis blood.

Quantitative 5'-RACE was performed with molecular barcodes, and it yielded the TCR beta libraries. Via MiXCR, TCRdb re-called the 5' RACE reads, giving one row per CDR3 protein. The sample shows 150,000 to 200,000 distinct CDR3 sequences, around a tenth of them seen only once. Germline V gives CDR1 SEHNR, CDR2 FQNEAQ (reference sequence). The CDR3 length is 17 residues. The junction had 11 bases not matched to a gene; V was cut back by 5 bases and J by 6 bases. Sequenced sample: blood, either unsorted or a sorted T cell fraction (not recorded which). This clonotype was sampled from a male donor with ankylosing spondylitis or in good health (not recorded which). V is TRBV7-9 and J is TRBJ1-4; TRBD1 agrees at 11 bases. This chain's CDR3 is CASSPGQGAYRDEKLFF. CDR3 DNA: TGTGCCAGCAGCCCAGGACAGGGGGCATATCGGGATGAAAAACTGTTTTTT.